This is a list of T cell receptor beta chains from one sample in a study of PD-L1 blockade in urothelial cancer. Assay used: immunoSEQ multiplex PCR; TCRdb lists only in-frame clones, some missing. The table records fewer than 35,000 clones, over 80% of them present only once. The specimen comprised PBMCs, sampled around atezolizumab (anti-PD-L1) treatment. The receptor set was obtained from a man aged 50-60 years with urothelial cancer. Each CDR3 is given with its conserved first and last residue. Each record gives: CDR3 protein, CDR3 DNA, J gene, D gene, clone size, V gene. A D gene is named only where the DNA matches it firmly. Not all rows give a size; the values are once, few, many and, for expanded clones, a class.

CDR3: CASSLRGMDEKLFF
DNA: TGTGCCAGCAGCTTGAGAGGGATGGATGAAAAACTGTTTTTT
J: TRBJ1-4
D: -
size: -
V: TRBV5-6

CDR3: CASSPGDRGTEAFF
DNA: TGTGCCAGCAGCCCCGGGGACAGGGGGACTGAAGCTTTCTTT
J: TRBJ1-1
D: TRBD1
size: once
V: TRBV5-6

CDR3: CSVVLAGAGYTDTQYF
DNA: TGCAGCGTTGTTCTAGCGGGAGCGGGGTACACAGATACGCAGTATTTT
J: TRBJ2-3
D: TRBD2
size: -
V: TRBV29-1

CDR3: CASSLVGGNQPQHF
DNA: TGCGCCAGCAGCTTGGTAGGGGGCAATCAGCCCCAGCATTTT
J: TRBJ1-5
D: -
size: -
V: TRBV5-1

CDR3: CASSASGLAGEQYF
DNA: TGTGCCAGTAGTGCATCTGGACTAGCGGGGGAGCAGTACTTC
J: TRBJ2-7
D: TRBD2
size: -
V: TRBV19

CDR3: CASSFVSGQPQHF
DNA: TGTGCCAGCAGCTTCGTCAGTGGCCAGCCCCAGCATTTT
J: TRBJ1-5
D: -
size: -
V: TRBV11-2

CDR3: CASTLSGHGYTF
DNA: TGTGCCAGTACCCTATCAGGGCATGGCTACACCTTC
J: TRBJ1-2
D: -
size: few
V: TRBV19

CDR3: CASRPSGRASGELFF
DNA: TGTGCCAGCAGGCCGAGCGGGAGGGCCTCCGGGGAGCTGTTTTTT
J: TRBJ2-2
D: TRBD2
size: -
V: TRBV6-5

CDR3: CSVGRGEPPETQYF
DNA: TGCAGCGTTGGCCGTGGTGAGCCCCCAGAGACCCAGTACTTC
J: TRBJ2-5
D: -
size: few
V: TRBV29-1

CDR3: CASSSFSGGIQETQYF
DNA: TGTGCCAGCAGCTCCTTTAGCGGGGGGATTCAAGAGACCCAGTACTTC
J: TRBJ2-5
D: TRBD2
size: -
V: TRBV11-2

CDR3: CASRADGKQFF
DNA: TGTGCCAGCAGAGCGGACGGGAAGCAGTTCTTC
J: TRBJ2-1
D: -
size: -
V: TRBV6-5

CDR3: CASSPQASRRNEQFF
DNA: TGTGCCAGCAGTCCTCAAGCTTCACGGCGGAATGAGCAGTTCTTC
J: TRBJ2-1
D: -
size: -
V: TRBV27

CDR3: CSVETAGGLETQYF
DNA: TGCAGCGTTGAAACGGCAGGGGGCTTGGAGACCCAGTACTTC
J: TRBJ2-5
D: TRBD1
size: -
V: TRBV29-1

CDR3: CASSLTGGRTDTQYF
DNA: TGTGCCAGCAGTTTGACAGGGGGCCGCACAGATACGCAGTATTTT
J: TRBJ2-3
D: TRBD1
size: -
V: TRBV27

CDR3: CASSQGQDGLFGYTF
DNA: TGCGCCAGCAGCCAAGGACAGGATGGTCTCTTTGGCTACACCTTC
J: TRBJ1-2
D: TRBD1
size: -
V: TRBV5-1

CDR3: CASSLAFGNSYEQYF
DNA: TGTGCCAGCAGCTTAGCGTTCGGGAACTCCTACGAGCAGTACTTC
J: TRBJ2-7
D: -
size: -
V: TRBV11-2